One and the same sample provided the 16 T cell receptor beta chains below, sequenced in a study of tumour-infiltrating T cells in Burkitt lymphoma. Repertoires were generated with immunoSEQ multiplex PCR, while TCRdb's copy carries only in-frame clones and drops some. The sample comprises 11,000 to 15,000 clones, 60% to 80% of which are singletons, and around 7.2% rests with the top ten. Sequencing was carried out using tumor tissue. The source is a human donor with diffuse large B-cell lymphoma.

This chain uses TRBV5-1 with TRBJ1-1; D unresolved. The CDR3 is made up of 13 amino acids. V gave up 0 bases and J gave up 7 bases, with 10 bases separating them. Germline CDR1 is SGHRS and CDR2 is YFSETQ. DNA for the CDR3: TGCGCCAGCAGCTTGGGCGGAGCGAATGAAGCTTTCTTT. Translating gives CASSLGGANEAFF.

This sequence joins TRBV11-2 and TRBJ2-1; tentative D call: TRBD1 (6 bases). The CDR3 has 15 amino acids. V gave up 2 bases and J gave up 6 bases, with 14 bases separating them. From germline, CDR1 is SGHAT and CDR2 FQNNGV. The CDR3 bases are TGTGCCAGCAGCTTATACTGGCAGGGGCGCAATGAGCAGTTCTTC. Amino acids: CASSLYWQGRNEQFF.

This sequence joins TRBV19 and TRBJ1-5, with a possible D match to TRBD1 (6 bases). Germline CDR1 and CDR2: LNHDA and SQIVND (reference sequence). The CDR3 totals 17 residues. The V and J ends lost 3 bases and 0 bases respectively, with 15 bases between them. The CDR3 DNA reads as TGTGCCAGTAGTATCAGGGGCCAGGGCCGTAGCAATCAGCCCCAGCATTTT. This codes for CASSIRGQGRSNQPQHF.

This chain joins TRBV5-1 and TRBJ2-2; D remains ambiguous. The CDR3 covers 14 residues. With 3 bases removed from V and 0 bases from J, the gap between germline ends came to 6 bases. Germline V gives CDR1 SGHRS, CDR2 YFSETQ. CDR3 sequence: CASSYEPNTGELFF. For the CDR3, the DNA is TGCGCCAGCAGCTACGAGCCGAACACCGGGGAGCTGTTTTTT.

The J gene is TRBJ1-1, the V gene TRBV28; D not resolved. V shed 0 bases and J shed 10 bases, with 9 bases lying between them. This CDR3 is built from 12 residues. The germline CDR1 and CDR2 sequences are MDHEN and SYDVKM. The chain's CDR3 is CASSLWGSAAFF. For the CDR3, the DNA is TGTGCCAGCAGTTTATGGGGCTCGGCAGCTTTCTTT.

DNA for the CDR3: TGTGCCAGCAGTACTCACGCAGGGGGCGCCGGCTATGGCTACACCTTC. Translated: CASSTHAGGAGYGYTF. The chain carries TRBV27 and TRBJ1-2, with TRBD1 matching over 8 bases. Germline lookup yields CDR1 MNHEY and CDR2 SMNVEV (reference sequence). The CDR3 loop spans 16 amino acids. J lost 4 bases, V lost 5 bases, and 12 bases had no gene match.

The J gene is TRBJ1-1, the V gene TRBV6-5; tentative D call: TRBD1 (6 bases). V lost 2 bases and J lost 2, with 15 bases in between. The CDR3 totals 16 residues. Germline CDR1 and CDR2: MNHEY and SVGAGI. CDR3 DNA: TGTGCCAGCAGTTACCCCTCCCAGGGGCCAAACACTGAAGCTTTCTTT. Its protein product is CASSYPSQGPNTEAFF.

There are a few counts of this clone. The chain joins TRBV30 to TRBJ2-1; possible D gene TRBD2, 6 bases. Germline loops: CDR1 GTSNPN, CDR2 SVGIG (reference sequence). The CDR3 runs 12 residues. Deletions cut 8 bases from V and 10 bases from J, with 18 bases between. The CDR3 DNA reads TGTGCCCGGATTGGTAGCGGACTGGAGCAGTTCTTC. Translated: CARIGSGLEQFF.

The chain has TRBV9 and TRBJ1-2, with D uncertain. Trimming removed 1 base at V and 3 bases at J, with 19 bases between. CDR3 length equals 17 residues. In germline, CDR1 is SGDLS, CDR2 YYNGEE. Written as DNA, the CDR3 is TGTGCCAGCAGCGTAAGTTCCTCCGAGGCCGGGGACTATGGCTACACCTTC. Translated: CASSVSSSEAGDYGYTF.

This chain connects TRBV28 to TRBJ2-7; weak D call: TRBD1 (5 bases). The CDR3 loop spans 13 amino acids. V was trimmed by 5 bases and J by 6 bases, leaving 14 bases between them. The germline gives CDR1 MDHEN, CDR2 SYDVKM. The CDR3 region is CASSNMGQREQYF. The CDR3 coding sequence is TGTGCCAGCAGTAATATGGGGCAGCGCGAGCAGTACTTC. Filled out from reference TRBV28 and TRBJ2-7, the complete variable domain reads DVKVTQSSRYLVKRTGEKVFLECVQDMDHENMFWYRQDPGLGLRLIYFSYDVKMKEKGDIPEGYSVSREKKERFSLILESASTNQTSMYLCASSNMGQREQYFGPGTRLTVT.

The chain links TRBV5-6 to TRBJ2-4; TRBD1 agrees at 10 bases. CDR3 length equals 15 residues. Germline CDR1 is SGHDT and CDR2 is YYEEEE. V was pared by 4 bases and J by 3 bases, with 4 bases of the junction left unmatched. DNA of the CDR3: TGTGCCAGCAGCACTGGACAGGGGGTCAAAAACATTCAGTACTTC. Translating it yields CASSTGQGVKNIQYF.

The chain recombines TRBV11-2 with TRBJ1-3, with no clear D. The CDR3 loop spans 13 amino acids. With 1 base removed from V and 1 base from J, the gap between germline ends came to 2 bases. Germline V gives CDR1 SGHAT, CDR2 FQNNGV. The CDR3 nucleotides are TGTGCCAGCAGCTTAGTGTCTGGAAACACCATATATTTT. Its protein is CASSLVSGNTIYF.

V is TRBV4-1 and J is TRBJ2-4, with TRBD1 as a possible D gene (6 bases). The V end lost 3 bases, the J end lost 16 bases, and 22 bases lay between the germline ends. CDR1 and CDR2 (germline): MGHRA, YSYEKL. The CDR3 length is 14 residues. The CDR3 reads CASSQLTRGSFIYF. DNA of the CDR3: TGCGCCAGCAGCCAGCTTACAAGGGGGTCTTTTATTTACTTC.

The table lists this clone with a count of one. This sequence joins TRBV7-2 and TRBJ1-5; tentative D call: TRBD1 (5 bases). This CDR3 region has 18 residues. Germline V gene lookup returns CDR1 SGHTA and CDR2 FQGNSA. V dropped 3 bases and J dropped 2 bases, with 20 bases sitting between them. As DNA, the CDR3 is TGTGCCAGCAGCTTCCCGGTCGGACAAACCGCGGGCAATCAGCCCCAGCATTTT. Its protein product is CASSFPVGQTAGNQPQHF.

This chain uses TRBV2 with TRBJ1-1; D is perhaps TRBD1 (5 bases). V gave up 4 bases and J gave up 11 bases, with 14 bases separating them. Germline V gene lookup returns CDR1 SNHLY and CDR2 FYNNEI. The CDR3 covers 12 residues. CDR3 in DNA: TGTGCCAGCAGTGGGACACAGGTTTGGGCTTTCTTT. It specifies CASSGTQVWAFF.

This clone came up once. V usage is TRBV5-1 and J usage is TRBJ2-7; possibly TRBD2 for D (5 bases). The CDR3 loop spans 12 amino acids. Looked up from germline, CDR1 is SGHRS and CDR2 is YFSETQ. V gave up 6 bases and J gave up 0 bases, with 7 bases separating them. The CDR3 region has the DNA TGCGCCAGCACGGGGAGCTCCTACGAGCAGTACTTC. Translating it yields CASTGSSYEQYF.